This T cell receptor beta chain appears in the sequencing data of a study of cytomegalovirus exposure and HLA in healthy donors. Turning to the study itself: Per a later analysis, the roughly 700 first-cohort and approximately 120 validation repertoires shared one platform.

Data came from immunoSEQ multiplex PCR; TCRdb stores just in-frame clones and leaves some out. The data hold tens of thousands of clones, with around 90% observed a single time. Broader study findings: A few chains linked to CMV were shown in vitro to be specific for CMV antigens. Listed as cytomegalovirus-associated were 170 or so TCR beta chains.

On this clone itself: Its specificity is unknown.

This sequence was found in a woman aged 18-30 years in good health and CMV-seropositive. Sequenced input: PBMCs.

This CDR3 is CASSDGWAGGSEKLFF. CDR3 bases: TGTGCCAGCAGTGATGGTTGGGCAGGGGGTAGTGAAAAACTGTTTTTT. This chain connects TRBV2 to TRBJ1-4; 7 nucleotides align to TRBD1. The CDR3 totals 16 residues. With 3 bases clipped from V and 7 bases from J, the junction kept 11 bases outside the gene matches. Germline loops: CDR1 SNHLY, CDR2 FYNNEI.